This paragraph reports one TCR beta chain. Germline V lookup: CDR1 SEHNR, CDR2 FQNEAQ (reference sequence). CDR3 length: 13 amino acids. V lost 5 bases, J lost 6 bases, and 11 bases lay in between. Authors' data handling: By means of reference gene primer amplification, nucleated cell counts were estimated. The repertoire was sequenced with immunoSEQ multiplex PCR; TCRdb's copy has only in-frame clones and lacks some. The D gene and trimming were derived from the DNA, and the V and J assignments and clone size from that table. The sample has about 240,000 clones, roughly 85% seen once. This sample was included in a study of blood T cell repertoires in COVID-19. On the study more broadly: Samples representing acute and convalescent COVID-19 were sourced from the United States, Italy and Spain. Sample material is recorded as cDNA or gDNA derived from T cells, B-cell-depleted T cells, or PBMCs.

The clonotype originates from a woman in her late teens or twenties with acute or convalescent COVID-19. This chain connects TRBV7-9 to TRBJ1-5; D is possibly TRBD1 (6 bases). Sequenced input: peripheral blood. CDR3 sequence: CASSKGGVQPQHF. The CDR3 DNA reads as TGTGCCAGCAGCAAAGGGGGGGTTCAGCCCCAGCATTTT.